The T cell receptor beta chain under discussion was sequenced for a study of T cell responses to AZD1222 COVID-19 vaccine. Study-level points and caveats: As reported, nearly half of all spike-specific TCRs target variant regions that are unmutated.

Remarks on this clone: Its matching antigen is unknown.

This table comes from immunoSEQ multiplex PCR, and its TCRdb copy is limited to in-frame clones, with some not included. The data contain more than 95,000 clones, 70% to 90% of them singletons. The J segment lost 5 bases and the V segment lost 3 bases, leaving 9 bases of the junction unmatched. Germline V gene lookup returns CDR1 LGHDT and CDR2 YNNKEL (reference sequence). The CDR3 loop spans 16 amino acids. The J gene is TRBJ2-2, the V gene TRBV3-1 (or the pseudogene TRBV3-2), with TRBD1 identical over 7 bases. The sequence was obtained from an adult who received the AZD1222 COVID-19 vaccine. The material sequenced was peripheral blood, taken 28 days after the second AZD1222 dose. The CDR3 sequence is CASSHVSGQTTGELFF. For the CDR3, the DNA is TGTGCCAGCAGCCACGTTTCGGGACAGACGACCGGGGAGCTGTTTTTT.